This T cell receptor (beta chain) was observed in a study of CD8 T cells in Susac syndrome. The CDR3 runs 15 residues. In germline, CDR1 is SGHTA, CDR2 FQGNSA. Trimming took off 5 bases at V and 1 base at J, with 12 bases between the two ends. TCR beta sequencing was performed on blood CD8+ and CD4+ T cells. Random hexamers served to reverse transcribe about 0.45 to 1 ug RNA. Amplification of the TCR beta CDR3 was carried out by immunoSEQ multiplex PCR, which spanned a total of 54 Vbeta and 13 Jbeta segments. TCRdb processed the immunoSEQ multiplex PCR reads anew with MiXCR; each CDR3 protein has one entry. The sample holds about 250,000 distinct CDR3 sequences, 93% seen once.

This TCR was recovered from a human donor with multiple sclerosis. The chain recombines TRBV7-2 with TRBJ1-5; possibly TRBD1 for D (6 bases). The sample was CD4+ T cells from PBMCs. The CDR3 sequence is CASSPYDRSNQPQHF. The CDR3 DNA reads TGTGCCAGCAGCCCATATGACAGGAGCAATCAGCCCCAGCATTTT.